The 32 T cell receptor beta chains presented below share a single source sample, sequenced in a study of blood T cell repertoires in COVID-19. Libraries were prepared by immunoSEQ multiplex PCR; TCRdb keeps only in-frame clonotypes and omits some of them. Of 150,000 to 200,000 clones detected, 79% appear once; the ten largest clones hold 17%. The sample consisted of peripheral blood. All receptors come from a man aged 60-69 years with active or convalescent COVID-19.

The chain uses TRBV7-2 and TRBJ2-1; 9 bases fit TRBD1. From germline, CDR1 is SGHTA and CDR2 FQGNSA. CDR3 length: 16 residues. Trimming cost V 5 bases and J 9 bases; bases outside gene matches: 14. CDR3 in amino acids: CASSPLGQGSSSEQFF. The CDR3 DNA is TGTGCCAGCAGCCCCCTGGGACAGGGTTCCTCCTCTGAGCAGTTCTTC.

The chain joins TRBV28 to TRBJ1-6; no clear D gene. Germline V gene lookup returns CDR1 MDHEN and CDR2 SYDVKM. The CDR3 runs to 14 residues. Trimming cost V 6 bases and J 7 bases, with 13 bases left between them. The CDR3 reads CASRTPEGNSPLHF. The CDR3 DNA reads TGTGCCAGCAGGACCCCGGAGGGAAATTCACCCCTCCACTTT. Together with reference TRBV28 and TRBJ1-6, the CDR3 gives the full variable domain: DVKVTQSSRYLVKRTGEKVFLECVQDMDHENMFWYRQDPGLGLRLIYFSYDVKMKEKGDIPEGYSVSREKKERFSLILESASTNQTSMYLCASRTPEGNSPLHFGNGTRLTVT.

This clone has only one observation. The gene calls are TRBV5-4 and TRBJ2-1; possibly TRBD2 for D (5 bases). Germline-derived CDR1 and CDR2 are SGHNT and YYREEE (reference sequence). The CDR3 loop spans 15 amino acids. V lost 4 bases to trimming and J lost 0 bases, with 11 bases between them. Here the CDR3 reads CASSLERSSYNEQFF. CDR3 in DNA: TGTGCCAGCAGCCTCGAGCGGAGCTCCTACAATGAGCAGTTCTTC.

V and J are TRBV7-3 and TRBJ2-2; 7 nucleotides match TRBD1. This CDR3 is built from 16 residues. Per germline, CDR1 SGHTA and CDR2 FQGTGA. After removal of 4 bases from V and 4 bases from J, the junction contained 9 bases not matched to a gene. The CDR3 here is CASSSRQGVFTGELFF. CDR3 bases: TGTGCCAGCAGCTCCCGACAGGGTGTATTCACCGGGGAGCTGTTTTTT.

This clone was detected once. The chain couples TRBV29-1 to TRBJ2-1; TRBD2 agrees at 15 bases. The trim removed 4 bases at V and 2 bases at J, leaving 12 bases unmatched. Germline values: CDR1 SQVTM, CDR2 ANQGSEA. The length of the CDR3 is 19 residues. The CDR3 DNA reads TGCAGCGTTGGGGTGGTCCCGGGACTAGCGGGAGGCACCTACAATGAGCAGTTCTTC. This gives the protein CSVGVVPGLAGGTYNEQFF.

The count of this clone is one. V usage is TRBV7-2 and J usage is TRBJ2-5; the D is unclear. The CDR3 sequence is 12 residues long. The V end was cut by 5 bases, the J end by 5 bases, with 9 bases between. Looked up from germline, CDR1 is SGHTA and CDR2 is FQGNSA. The DNA of the CDR3 is TGTGCCAGCAGCCTGATTCGGGAGACCCAGTACTTC. Residues: CASSLIRETQYF.

The rearrangement joins TRBV18 to TRBJ2-7; D may be TRBD1 (6 bases). Trimming pared 3 bases from V and 4 bases from J, leaving 7 bases between. The CDR3 is 12 residues long. Germline V lookup: CDR1 KGHSH, CDR2 LQKENI. This CDR3 reads CASSPRGYEQYF. The CDR3 nucleotides read TGTGCCAGCTCACCCAGGGGTTACGAGCAGTACTTC.

The chain links TRBV4-2 to TRBJ1-2; 8 nucleotides line up with TRBD1. Germline V lookup: CDR1 LGHNA, CDR2 YNFKEQ. J gave up 8 bases and V 0 bases, and 5 bases lay outside the gene matches. The CDR3 is made up of 14 amino acids. CDR3 sequence (DNA): TGTGCCAGCAGCCAAGATCGGGCAGGGGGCGGCTACACCTTC. It is translated as CASSQDRAGGGYTF.

This clone was picked up one time. The gene calls are TRBV28 and TRBJ1-6; TRBD1 matches 10 bases. Germline lookup yields CDR1 MDHEN and CDR2 SYDVKM. The CDR3 is made up of 16 amino acids. J gave up 10 bases and V 6 bases, and 12 bases lay outside the gene matches. CDR3 coding DNA: TGTGCCAGCAGCCCCCGTAGGGGACAGGGGTACTCACCCCTCCACTTT. Its protein is CASSPRRGQGYSPLHF.

V usage is TRBV7-8 and J usage is TRBJ2-5; a possible D gene is TRBD2 (6 bases). The CDR3 length is 15 residues. Germline loops: CDR1 SGHVS, CDR2 FQNEAQ. V lost 5 bases to trimming and J lost 4 bases, with 17 bases between them. CDR3 region: CASSPRALGGETQYF. The CDR3 DNA sequence: TGTGCCAGCAGCCCTCGGGCCCTGGGGGGAGAGACCCAGTACTTC.

The rearrangement links TRBV7-9 to TRBJ2-1; 7 nucleotides agree with TRBD2. Looked up from germline, CDR1 is SEHNR and CDR2 is FQNEAQ (reference sequence). This CDR3 has 17 residues. Trimming at V came to 5 bases and at J to 4 bases, leaving 14 bases not matched to a gene. CDR3: CASSESSGGAGYNEQFF. As DNA, the CDR3 is TGTGCCAGCAGCGAATCTAGCGGAGGGGCGGGTTACAATGAGCAGTTCTTC.

This clone came up once. The chain links TRBV21-1 to TRBJ2-1; the DNA was not used to check the table's D call, TRBD1. TRBV21-1 is a known pseudogene. The CDR3 spans 17 residues. DNA for the CDR3: TGTGCCAGCAGCAAAGTGGCAGGATTGTACTCCTACAATGAGCAGTTCTTC. It codes for CASSKVAGLYSYNEQFF.

A note on this clone: One end of the junction is discordant with germline, which a read error may explain. The chain recombines TRBV19 with TRBJ2-3, with 12 bases aligning to TRBD2. Germline CDR1 LNHDA, CDR2 SQIVND (reference sequence). The CDR3 is 12 amino acids. CDR3: CASSATSGSWFF. CDR3 coding DNA: TGTGCCAGTAGTGCGACTAGCGGGAGTTGGTTTTTT. Complete variable domain (other parts from reference TRBV19 and TRBJ2-3): DGGITQSPKYLFRKEGQNVTLSCEQNLNHDAMYWYRQDPGQGLRLIYYSQIVNDFQKGDIAEGYSVSREKKESFPLTVTSAQKNPTAFYLCASSATSGSWFFGPGTRLTVL.

The chain combines TRBV11-2 with TRBJ2-3; D is uncertain. V lost 0 bases and J lost 3, with 7 bases in between. Germline V CDR1 and CDR2: SGHAT, FQNNGV. The CDR3 is made up of 14 amino acids. DNA of the CDR3: TGTGCCAGCAGCTTAGATCTAGGAACAGATACGCAGTATTTT. Protein product: CASSLDLGTDTQYF.

The gene calls are TRBV28 and TRBJ2-2; D is unresolved. The ends were cut back, 2 bases at V and 9 bases at J, with 10 bases in the middle. The germline CDR1 and CDR2 sequences are MDHEN and SYDVKM. CDR3 length equals 13 residues. The CDR3 protein is CASSLPIRWELFF. In DNA form, the CDR3 reads TGTGCCAGCAGTTTACCAATTCGGTGGGAGCTGTTTTTT. The variable domain in full, completed from reference TRBV28 and TRBJ2-2, reads DVKVTQSSRYLVKRTGEKVFLECVQDMDHENMFWYRQDPGLGLRLIYFSYDVKMKEKGDIPEGYSVSREKKERFSLILESASTNQTSMYLCASSLPIRWELFFGEGSRLTVL.

V gene TRBV3-1 (or the pseudogene TRBV3-2) combines with J gene TRBJ2-2; D perhaps matches TRBD1 (6 bases). V was shortened by 1 base and J by 4 bases, with 10 bases between the two germline ends. The CDR3 extends over 15 amino acids. Per germline, CDR1 LGHDT and CDR2 YNNKEL (reference sequence). This CDR3 reads CASSQGRGTTGELFF. Written as DNA, the CDR3 is TGTGCCAGCAGCCAAGGCAGGGGAACCACCGGGGAGCTGTTTTTT.

This chain connects TRBV2 to TRBJ1-6, with a possible D match to TRBD1 (5 bases). CDR1 is SNHLY, CDR2 FYNNEI, per germline. The CDR3 contains 15 residues. The ends were cut back, 4 bases at V and 6 bases at J, with 13 bases in the middle. The CDR3 is CASSARGTGNSPLHF. CDR3 in DNA: TGTGCCAGCAGTGCCCGGGGGACCGGTAATTCACCCCTCCACTTT.

The chain recombines TRBV24-1 with TRBJ2-7; TRBD2 might be the D (6 bases). This CDR3 has 12 residues. The V gene lost 5 bases and the J gene lost 6 bases, with 10 bases spanning the gap. Germline CDR1 and CDR2: KGHDR and SFDVKD. CDR3 region: CATSGRGGEQYF. CDR3 DNA: TGTGCCACCAGTGGTCGGGGAGGCGAGCAGTACTTC.

The chain joins TRBV5-6 to TRBJ2-2; D perhaps matches TRBD1 (6 bases). Trimming stripped 6 bases from V and 5 bases from J, with 20 bases between. Germline lookup yields CDR1 SGHDT and CDR2 YYEEEE. This CDR3 is 16 amino acids long. The CDR3, as DNA: TGTGCCAGCACCCACCCCCAGGGGCGCAGGACCGGGGAGCTGTTTTTT. It specifies CASTHPQGRRTGELFF.

About this clone: A read error may produce the germline difference seen at one junction end. This chain connects TRBV4-2 to TRBJ2-7; D ambiguous. The germline gives CDR1 LGHNA, CDR2 YNFKEQ. This CDR3 contains 14 residues. This CDR3 is CASSQVLGSNEQYF. The CDR3 DNA follows: TGTGCCAGCAGCCAAGTCCTAGGCTCCAACGAGCAGTACTTC.

The J gene is TRBJ2-2, the V gene TRBV24-1; TRBD1 matches at 8 bases. The germline V gene has CDR1 KGHDR and CDR2 SFDVKD. The CDR3 length is 14 residues. J gave up 4 bases and V 8 bases, and 5 bases lay outside the gene matches. The CDR3 here is CATTGGAGTGELFF. The CDR3 bases are TGTGCCACCACAGGGGGCGCGGGCACCGGGGAGCTGTTTTTT.

This chain connects TRBV7-2 to TRBJ2-5; D remains ambiguous. This CDR3 has 11 residues. V was shortened by 5 bases and J by 9 bases, with 10 bases between the two germline ends. CDR1 and CDR2 (germline): SGHTA, FQGNSA. The CDR3 DNA sequence: TGTGCCAGCAGCCAAGGAGTGGCCCAGTACTTC. Encoded protein: CASSQGVAQYF.

This clone was counted between two and nine times. The V call is TRBV7-8, the J call TRBJ2-1; 8 positions agree with TRBD2. CDR1 SGHVS and CDR2 FQNEAQ come from the germline V gene. This CDR3 spans 18 amino acids. Trimming removed 0 bases from V and 0 bases from J; junction bases left unmatched: 7. CDR3 sequence (DNA): TGTGCCAGCAGCTTAGCACTTAGCGGGGCGAGCTCCTACAATGAGCAGTTCTTC. Residues: CASSLALSGASSYNEQFF.

This chain connects TRBV12-3 or TRBV12-4 to TRBJ1-5; D unresolved. Trimming took off 10 bases at V and 3 bases at J, with 10 bases between the two ends. CDR3 length: 12 amino acids. The CDR3 region is CATRLSNQPQHF. The CDR3 region has the DNA TGTGCCACCAGACTCTCCAATCAGCCCCAGCATTTT.

This chain connects TRBV10-3 to TRBJ1-2; 7 nucleotides align to TRBD1. V lost 4 bases to trimming and J lost 2 bases; unmatched junction nucleotides: 10. CDR3 length: 16 residues. Germline V gene lookup returns CDR1 ENHRY and CDR2 SYGVKD. The chain's CDR3 is CAISVPARTGNYGYTF. The CDR3 region has the DNA TGTGCCATCAGTGTGCCGGCGAGGACAGGCAACTATGGCTACACCTTC.

The chain combines TRBV9 with TRBJ1-5; D gene uncertain. Germline V gene data show CDR1 as SGDLS and CDR2 as YYNGEE. V dropped 2 bases and J dropped 6 bases, with 12 bases sitting between them. There are 14 residues in the CDR3. CDR3: CASSVEGSGQPQHF. In DNA form, the CDR3 reads TGTGCCAGCAGCGTTGAGGGATCGGGTCAGCCCCAGCATTTT.

This chain links TRBV7-2 with TRBJ2-5; no reliable D call. The CDR3 runs 13 residues. The germline V gene has CDR1 SGHTA and CDR2 FQGNSA. V was pared by 3 bases and J by 1 base, with 6 bases between. The CDR3 here is CASSFQAQETQYF. The CDR3 DNA reads TGTGCCAGCAGCTTCCAAGCCCAAGAGACCCAGTACTTC. The whole variable domain, filled in from reference TRBV7-2 and TRBJ2-5, reads GAGVSQSPSNKVTEKGKDVELRCDPISGHTALYWYRQSLGQGLEFLIYFQGNSAPDKSGLPSDRFSAERTGGSVSTLTIQRTQQEDSAVYLCASSFQAQETQYFGPGTRLLVL.

A few counts support this clone. The chain employs TRBV7-3 and TRBJ2-2; tentative D call: TRBD2 (6 bases). This CDR3 spans 14 amino acids. CDR1 SGHTA and CDR2 FQGTGA come from the germline V gene. V lost 5 bases to trimming and J lost 7 bases, with 14 bases between them. DNA for the CDR3: TGTGCCAGCAGCCCATCCGGAGGGCTCGGGGAGCTGTTTTTT. The encoded protein is CASSPSGGLGELFF.

The gene calls are TRBV7-9 and TRBJ2-3; 8 nucleotides line up with TRBD2. Germline V gene sequence: CDR1 SEHNR, CDR2 FQNEAQ (reference sequence). The V segment lost 2 bases and the J segment 3 bases; nucleotides outside the gene matches: 10. The CDR3 covers 17 residues. The CDR3 DNA follows: TGTGCCAGCAGCTTAATAGAAGCGGGAGTAGGTACAGATACGCAGTATTTT. This encodes CASSLIEAGVGTDTQYF.

The DNA for the CDR3 is TGTGCCATCAGTGAGACCCTAACCTACGAGCAGTACTTC. Translation: CAISETLTYEQYF. This chain joins TRBV10-3 and TRBJ2-7; D unresolved. V was shortened by 2 bases and J by 2 bases, with 7 bases between the two germline ends. The CDR3 totals 13 residues. From germline, CDR1 is ENHRY and CDR2 SYGVKD.

The chain combines TRBV30 with TRBJ2-2; no clear D gene. The CDR3 consists of 15 residues. CDR1 is GTSNPN and CDR2 is SVGIG in the germline V gene (reference sequence). Here the CDR3 DNA reads TGTTCGCTAGGTGTGGCTACGGGTAACACCGGGGAGCTGTTTTTT. Its translation: CSLGVATGNTGELFF.

CDR3 in DNA: TGTGCCAGTAGTCTACAGGGGGCTGCGAATACGCAGTATTTT. Its protein is CASSLQGAANTQYF. The chain uses TRBV19 and TRBJ2-3, with 9 bases identical to TRBD1. The CDR3 sequence is 14 residues long. In germline, CDR1 is LNHDA, CDR2 SQIVND (reference sequence). With V trimmed by 5 bases and J by 7 bases, 7 bases remained unmatched.